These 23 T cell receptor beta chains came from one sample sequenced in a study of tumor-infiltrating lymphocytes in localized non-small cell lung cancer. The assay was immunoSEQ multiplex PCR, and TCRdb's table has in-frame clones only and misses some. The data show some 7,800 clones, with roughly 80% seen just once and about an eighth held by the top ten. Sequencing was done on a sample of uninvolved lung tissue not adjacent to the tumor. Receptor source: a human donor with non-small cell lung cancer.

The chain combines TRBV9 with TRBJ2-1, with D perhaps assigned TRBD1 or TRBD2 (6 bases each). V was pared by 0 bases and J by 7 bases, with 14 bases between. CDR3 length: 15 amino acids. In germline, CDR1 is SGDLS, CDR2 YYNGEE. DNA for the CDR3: TGTGCCAGCAGCGTAGCTGGGGGCGGGGAGAATGAGCAGTTCTTC. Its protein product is CASSVAGGGENEQFF. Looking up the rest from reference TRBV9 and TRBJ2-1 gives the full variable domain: DSGVTQTPKHLITATGQRVTLRCSPRSGDLSVYWYQQSLDQGLQFLIQYYNGEERAKGNILERFSAQQFPDLHSELNLSSLELGDSALYFCASSVAGGGENEQFFGPGTRLTVL.

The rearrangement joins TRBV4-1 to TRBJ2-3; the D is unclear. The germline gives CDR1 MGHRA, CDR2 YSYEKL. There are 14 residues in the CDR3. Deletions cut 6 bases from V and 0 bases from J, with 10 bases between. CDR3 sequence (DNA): TGCGCCAGCAGTATGGAAGCTAGCACAGATACGCAGTATTTT. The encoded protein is CASSMEASTDTQYF.

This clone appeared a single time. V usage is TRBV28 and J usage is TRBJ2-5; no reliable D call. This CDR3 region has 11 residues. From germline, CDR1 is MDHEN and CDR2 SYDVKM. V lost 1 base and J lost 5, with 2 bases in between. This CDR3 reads CASSLLETQYF. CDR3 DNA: TGTGCCAGCAGTTTATTGGAGACCCAGTACTTC.

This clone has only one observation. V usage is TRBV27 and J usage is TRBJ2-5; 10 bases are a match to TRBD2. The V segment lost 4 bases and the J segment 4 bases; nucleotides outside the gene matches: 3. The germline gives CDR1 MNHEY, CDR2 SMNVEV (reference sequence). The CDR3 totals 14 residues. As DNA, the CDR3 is TGTGCCAGCAGTTACTTAGCGGGAGGAGAGACCCAGTACTTC. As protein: CASSYLAGGETQYF.

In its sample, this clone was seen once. This CDR3 reads CASSIDRGRTGYTF. The DNA for the CDR3 is TGTGCCAGTAGTATAGACAGGGGGCGGACTGGCTACACCTTC. The rearrangement joins TRBV19 to TRBJ1-2, with 8 bases identical to TRBD1. Germline CDR1 LNHDA, CDR2 SQIVND (reference sequence). The CDR3 is 14 amino acids. Trimming removed 0 bases from V and 7 bases from J; junction bases left unmatched: 4.

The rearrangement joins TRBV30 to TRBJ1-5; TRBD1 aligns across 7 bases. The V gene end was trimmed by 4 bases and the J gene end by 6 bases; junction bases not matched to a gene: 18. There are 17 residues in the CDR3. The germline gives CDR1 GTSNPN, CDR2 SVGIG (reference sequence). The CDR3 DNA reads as TGTGCCTGGAATAGCGCCGCGGGCAGGGGGTTAGGTCAGCCCCAGCATTTT. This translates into CAWNSAAGRGLGQPQHF.

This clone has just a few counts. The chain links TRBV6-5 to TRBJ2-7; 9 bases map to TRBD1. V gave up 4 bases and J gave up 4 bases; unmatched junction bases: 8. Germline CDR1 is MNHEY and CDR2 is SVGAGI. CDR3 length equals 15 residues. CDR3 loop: CASSSPGQGQYEQYF. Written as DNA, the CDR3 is TGTGCCAGCAGTTCCCCGGGACAGGGTCAATACGAGCAGTACTTC.

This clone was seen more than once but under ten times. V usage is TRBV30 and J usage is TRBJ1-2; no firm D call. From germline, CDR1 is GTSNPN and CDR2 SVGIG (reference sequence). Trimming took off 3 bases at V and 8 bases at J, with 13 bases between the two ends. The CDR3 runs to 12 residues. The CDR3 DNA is TGTGCCTGGAGCCACACCGTCTGGGGCTACACCTTC. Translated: CAWSHTVWGYTF.

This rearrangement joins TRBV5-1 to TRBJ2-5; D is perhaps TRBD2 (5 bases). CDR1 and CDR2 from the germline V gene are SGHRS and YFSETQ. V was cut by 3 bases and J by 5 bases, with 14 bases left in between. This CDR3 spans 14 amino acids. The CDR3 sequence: CASSSLAPEETQYF. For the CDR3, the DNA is TGCGCCAGCAGCTCCCTAGCCCCGGAGGAGACCCAGTACTTC.

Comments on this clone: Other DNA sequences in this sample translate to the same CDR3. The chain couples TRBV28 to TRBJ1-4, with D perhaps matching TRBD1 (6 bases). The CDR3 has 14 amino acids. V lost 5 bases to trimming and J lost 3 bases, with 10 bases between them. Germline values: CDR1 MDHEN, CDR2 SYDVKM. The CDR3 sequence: CASSQQGANEKLFF. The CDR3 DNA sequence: TGTGCCAGCAGTCAACAGGGTGCTAATGAAAAACTGTTTTTT. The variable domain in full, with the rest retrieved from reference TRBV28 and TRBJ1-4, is DVKVTQSSRYLVKRTGEKVFLECVQDMDHENMFWYRQDPGLGLRLIYFSYDVKMKEKGDIPEGYSVSREKKERFSLILESASTNQTSMYLCASSQQGANEKLFFGSGTQLSVL.

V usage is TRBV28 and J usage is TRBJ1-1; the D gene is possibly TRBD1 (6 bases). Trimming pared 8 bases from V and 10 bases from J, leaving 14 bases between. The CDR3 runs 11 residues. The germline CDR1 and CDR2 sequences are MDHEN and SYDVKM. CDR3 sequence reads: CASLRTVRAFF. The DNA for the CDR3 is TGTGCCAGCCTCAGGACAGTGCGAGCTTTCTTT.

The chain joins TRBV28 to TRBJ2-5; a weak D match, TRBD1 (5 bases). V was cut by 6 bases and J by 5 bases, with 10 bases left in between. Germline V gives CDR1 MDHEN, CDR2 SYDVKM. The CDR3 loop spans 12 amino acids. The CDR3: CASSSGFETQYF. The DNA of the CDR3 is TGTGCCAGCAGCTCAGGGTTCGAGACCCAGTACTTC.

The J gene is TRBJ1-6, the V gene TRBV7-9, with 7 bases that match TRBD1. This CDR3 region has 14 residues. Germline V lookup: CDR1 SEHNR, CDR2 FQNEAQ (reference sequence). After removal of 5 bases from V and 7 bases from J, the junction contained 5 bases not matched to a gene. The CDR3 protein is CASSMTGLNSPLHF. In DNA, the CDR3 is TGTGCCAGCAGCATGACAGGGTTAAATTCACCCCTCCACTTT.

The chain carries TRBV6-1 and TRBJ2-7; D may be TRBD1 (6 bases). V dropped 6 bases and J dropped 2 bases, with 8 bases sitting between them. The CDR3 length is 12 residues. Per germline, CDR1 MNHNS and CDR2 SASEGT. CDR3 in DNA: TGTGCCAGCAGGGGGACAACCTACGAGCAGTACTTC. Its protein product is CASRGTTYEQYF.

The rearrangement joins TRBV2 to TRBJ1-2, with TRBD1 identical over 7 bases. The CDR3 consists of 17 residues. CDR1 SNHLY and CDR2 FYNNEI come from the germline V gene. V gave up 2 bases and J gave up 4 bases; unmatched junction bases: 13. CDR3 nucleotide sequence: TGTGCCAGCAGTGAACGCAGGGGGGTTTTTGGCATCTATGGCTACACCTTC. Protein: CASSERRGVFGIYGYTF.

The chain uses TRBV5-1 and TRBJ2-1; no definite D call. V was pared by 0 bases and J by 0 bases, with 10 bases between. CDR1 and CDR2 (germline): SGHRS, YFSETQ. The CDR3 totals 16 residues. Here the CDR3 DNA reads TGCGCCAGCAGCTTGGGGAACCGAGGCTCCTACAATGAGCAGTTCTTC. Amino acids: CASSLGNRGSYNEQFF.

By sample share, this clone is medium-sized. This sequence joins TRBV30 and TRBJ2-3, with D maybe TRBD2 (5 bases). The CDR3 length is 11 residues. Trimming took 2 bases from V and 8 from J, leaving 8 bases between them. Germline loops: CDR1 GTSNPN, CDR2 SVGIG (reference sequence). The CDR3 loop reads CAWSQGGTQYF. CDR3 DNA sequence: TGTGCCTGGAGTCAAGGAGGTACGCAGTATTTT.

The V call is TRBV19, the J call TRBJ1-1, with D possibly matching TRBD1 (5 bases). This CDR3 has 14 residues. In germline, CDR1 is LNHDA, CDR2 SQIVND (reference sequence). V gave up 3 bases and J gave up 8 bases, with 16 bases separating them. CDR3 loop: CASSISPGLREAFF. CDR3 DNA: TGTGCCAGTAGTATTTCCCCGGGACTGAGGGAAGCTTTCTTT.

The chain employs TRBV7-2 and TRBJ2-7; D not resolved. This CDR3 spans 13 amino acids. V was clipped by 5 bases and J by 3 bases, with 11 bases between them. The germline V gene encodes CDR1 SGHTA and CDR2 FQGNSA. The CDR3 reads CASSPRPGYEQYF. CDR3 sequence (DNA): TGTGCCAGCAGCCCCCGACCTGGCTACGAGCAGTACTTC.

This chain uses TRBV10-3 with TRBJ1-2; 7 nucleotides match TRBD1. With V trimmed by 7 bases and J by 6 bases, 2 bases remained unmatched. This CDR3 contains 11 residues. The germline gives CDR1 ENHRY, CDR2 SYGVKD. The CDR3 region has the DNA TGTGCCATCACAGGGGGAGATGGCTACACCTTC. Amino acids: CAITGGDGYTF.

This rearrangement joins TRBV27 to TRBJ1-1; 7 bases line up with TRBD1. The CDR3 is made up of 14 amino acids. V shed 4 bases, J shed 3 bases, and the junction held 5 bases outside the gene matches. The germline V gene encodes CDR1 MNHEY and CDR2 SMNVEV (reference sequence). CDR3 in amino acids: CASSSGTDDTEAFF. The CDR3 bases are TGTGCCAGCAGTTCTGGGACAGACGACACTGAAGCTTTCTTT.

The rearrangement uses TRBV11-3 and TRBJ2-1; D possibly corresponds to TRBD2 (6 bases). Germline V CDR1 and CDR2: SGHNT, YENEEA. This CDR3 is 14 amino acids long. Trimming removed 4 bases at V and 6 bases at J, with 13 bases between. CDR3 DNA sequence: TGTGCCAGCAGCTCTTCGTCTAGCGCCAATGAGCAGTTCTTC. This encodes CASSSSSSANEQFF.

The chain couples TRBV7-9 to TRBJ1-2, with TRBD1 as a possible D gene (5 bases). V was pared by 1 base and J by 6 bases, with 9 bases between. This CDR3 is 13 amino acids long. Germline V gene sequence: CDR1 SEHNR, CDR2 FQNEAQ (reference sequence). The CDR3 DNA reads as TGTGCCAGCAGCTTAGGGACGGACAATGGCTACACCTTC. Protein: CASSLGTDNGYTF.